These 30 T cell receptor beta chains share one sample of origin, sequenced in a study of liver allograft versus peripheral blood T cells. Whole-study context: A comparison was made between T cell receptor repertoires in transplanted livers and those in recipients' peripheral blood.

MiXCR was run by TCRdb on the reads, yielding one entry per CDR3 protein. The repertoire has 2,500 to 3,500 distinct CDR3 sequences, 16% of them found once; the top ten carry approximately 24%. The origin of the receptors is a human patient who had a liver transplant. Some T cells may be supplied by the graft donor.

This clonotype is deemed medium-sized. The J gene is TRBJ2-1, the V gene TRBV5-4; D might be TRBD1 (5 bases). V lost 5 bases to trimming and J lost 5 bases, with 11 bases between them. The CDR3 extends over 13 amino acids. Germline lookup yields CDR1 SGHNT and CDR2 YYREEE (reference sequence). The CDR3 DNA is TGTGCCAGCAGATACGACAGCCACAATGAGCAGTTCTTC. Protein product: CASRYDSHNEQFF.

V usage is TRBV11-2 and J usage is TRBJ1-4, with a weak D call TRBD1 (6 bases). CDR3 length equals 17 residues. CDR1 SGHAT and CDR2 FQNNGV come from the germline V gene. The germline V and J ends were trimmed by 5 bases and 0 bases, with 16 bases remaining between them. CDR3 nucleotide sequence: TGTGCCAGCAGCCAGGTGGGGACACCCCCAACTAATGAAAAACTGTTTTTT. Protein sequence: CASSQVGTPPTNEKLFF.

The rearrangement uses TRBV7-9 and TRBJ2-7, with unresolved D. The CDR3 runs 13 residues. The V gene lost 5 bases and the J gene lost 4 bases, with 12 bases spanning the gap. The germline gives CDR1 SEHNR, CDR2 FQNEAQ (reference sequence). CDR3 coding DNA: TGTGCCAGCAGCCCCCGACAAATATACGAGCAGTACTTC. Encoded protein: CASSPRQIYEQYF.

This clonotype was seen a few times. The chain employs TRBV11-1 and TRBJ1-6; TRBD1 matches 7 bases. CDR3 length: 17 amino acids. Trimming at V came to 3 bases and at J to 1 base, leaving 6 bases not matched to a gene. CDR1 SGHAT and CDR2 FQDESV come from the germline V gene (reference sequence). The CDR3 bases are TGTGCCAGCAGCTTCCGGACAGGAGAGTCCTATAATTCACCCCTCCACTTT. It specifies CASSFRTGESYNSPLHF.

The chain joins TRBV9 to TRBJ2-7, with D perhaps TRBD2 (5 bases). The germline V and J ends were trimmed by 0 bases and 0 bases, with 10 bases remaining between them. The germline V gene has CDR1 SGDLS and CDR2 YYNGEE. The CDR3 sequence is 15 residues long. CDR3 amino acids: CASSVGSGSSYEQYF. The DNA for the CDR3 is TGTGCCAGCAGCGTAGGAAGTGGGAGCTCCTACGAGCAGTACTTC.

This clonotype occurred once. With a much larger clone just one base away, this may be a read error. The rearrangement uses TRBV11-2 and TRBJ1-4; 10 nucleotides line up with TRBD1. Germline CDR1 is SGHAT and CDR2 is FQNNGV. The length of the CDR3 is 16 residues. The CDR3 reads CASSLGLRTGGEKMFF. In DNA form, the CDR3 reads TGTGCCAGCAGCTTAGGCCTCCGGACAGGGGGTGAAAAAATGTTTTTT.

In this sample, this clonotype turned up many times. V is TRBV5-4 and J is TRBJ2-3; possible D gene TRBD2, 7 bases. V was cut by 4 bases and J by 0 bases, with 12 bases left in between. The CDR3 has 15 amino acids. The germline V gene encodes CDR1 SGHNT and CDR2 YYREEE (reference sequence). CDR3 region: CASSPGGPSTDTQYF. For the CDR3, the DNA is TGTGCCAGCAGCCCCGGGGGGCCAAGCACAGATACGCAGTATTTT. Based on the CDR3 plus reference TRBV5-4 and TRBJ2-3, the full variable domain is ETGVTQSPTHLIKTRGQQVTLRCSSQSGHNTVSWYQQALGQGPQFIFQYYREEENGRGNFPPRFSGLQFPNYSSELNVNALELDDSALYLCASSPGGPSTDTQYFGPGTRLTVL.

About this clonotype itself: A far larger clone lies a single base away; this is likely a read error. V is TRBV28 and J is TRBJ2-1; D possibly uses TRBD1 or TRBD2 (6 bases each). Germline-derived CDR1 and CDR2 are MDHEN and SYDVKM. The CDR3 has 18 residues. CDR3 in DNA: TGTGCCACCAGTGAAGTGGACTACAGGGTAATGTCCTACAATGAGCAGTTCTTC. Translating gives CATSEVDYRVMSYNEQFF.

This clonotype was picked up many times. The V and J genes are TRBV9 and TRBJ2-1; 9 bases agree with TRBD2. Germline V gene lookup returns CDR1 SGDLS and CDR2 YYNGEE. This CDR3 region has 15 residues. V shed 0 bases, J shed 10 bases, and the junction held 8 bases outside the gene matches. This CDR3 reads CASSVGASGEWEQFF. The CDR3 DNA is TGTGCCAGCAGCGTAGGGGCTAGCGGGGAGTGGGAGCAGTTCTTC.

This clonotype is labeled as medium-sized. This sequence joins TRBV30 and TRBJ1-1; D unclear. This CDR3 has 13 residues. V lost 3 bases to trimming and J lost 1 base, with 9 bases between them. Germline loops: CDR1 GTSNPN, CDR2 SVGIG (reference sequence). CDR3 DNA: TGTGCCTGGAGCCCGAGCGGGAACACTGAAGCTTTCTTT. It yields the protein CAWSPSGNTEAFF.

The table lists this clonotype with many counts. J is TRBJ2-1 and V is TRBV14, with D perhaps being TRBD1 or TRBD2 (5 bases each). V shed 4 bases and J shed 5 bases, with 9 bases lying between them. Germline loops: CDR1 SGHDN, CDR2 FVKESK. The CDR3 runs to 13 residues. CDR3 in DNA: TGTGCCAGCAGCCCAGGGAGCCACAATGAGCAGTTCTTC. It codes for CASSPGSHNEQFF.

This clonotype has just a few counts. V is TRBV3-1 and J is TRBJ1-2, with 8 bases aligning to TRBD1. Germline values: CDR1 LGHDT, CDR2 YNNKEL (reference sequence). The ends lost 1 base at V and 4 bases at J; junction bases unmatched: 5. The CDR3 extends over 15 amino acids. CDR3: CASSQGTGLGYGYTF. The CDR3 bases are TGTGCCAGCAGCCAAGGGACAGGGTTAGGCTATGGCTACACCTTC.

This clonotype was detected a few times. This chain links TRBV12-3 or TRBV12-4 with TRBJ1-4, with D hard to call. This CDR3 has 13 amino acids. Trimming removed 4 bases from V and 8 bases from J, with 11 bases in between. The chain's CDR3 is CASSSGNGEKLFF. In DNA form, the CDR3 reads TGTGCCAGCAGTTCGGGCAATGGGGAAAAACTGTTTTTT.

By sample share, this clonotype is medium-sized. CDR3 amino acids: CASRNTTLRWDTEAFF. Written as DNA, the CDR3 is TGTGCCAGCAGAAATACTACCTTAAGATGGGACACTGAAGCTTTCTTT. The J gene is TRBJ1-1, the V gene TRBV5-5; D gene uncertain. Looked up from germline, CDR1 is SGHKS and CDR2 is YYEKEE (reference sequence). CDR3 size: 16 residues. Deletions cut 5 bases from V and 3 bases from J, with 20 bases between. Combining the CDR3 with reference TRBV5-5 and TRBJ1-1 gives the whole variable domain DAGVTQSPTHLIKTRGQQVTLRCSPISGHKSVSWYQQVLGQGPQFIFQYYEKEERGRGNFPDRFSARQFPNYSSELNVNALLLGDSALYLCASRNTTLRWDTEAFFGQGTRLTVV.

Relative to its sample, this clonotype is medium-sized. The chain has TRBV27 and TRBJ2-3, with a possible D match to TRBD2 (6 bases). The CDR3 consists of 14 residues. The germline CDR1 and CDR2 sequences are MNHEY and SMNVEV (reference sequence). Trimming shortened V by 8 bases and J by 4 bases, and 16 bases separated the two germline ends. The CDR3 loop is CASRAGLQADTQYF. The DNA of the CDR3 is TGTGCCAGCCGGGCGGGACTCCAGGCAGATACGCAGTATTTT.

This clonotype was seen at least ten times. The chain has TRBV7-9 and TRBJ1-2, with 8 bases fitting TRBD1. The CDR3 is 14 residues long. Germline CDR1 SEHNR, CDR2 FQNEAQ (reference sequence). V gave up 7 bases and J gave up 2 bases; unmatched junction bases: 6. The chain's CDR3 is CASKAGGLNYGYTF. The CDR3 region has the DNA TGTGCCAGCAAAGCAGGGGGCTTAAACTATGGCTACACCTTC.

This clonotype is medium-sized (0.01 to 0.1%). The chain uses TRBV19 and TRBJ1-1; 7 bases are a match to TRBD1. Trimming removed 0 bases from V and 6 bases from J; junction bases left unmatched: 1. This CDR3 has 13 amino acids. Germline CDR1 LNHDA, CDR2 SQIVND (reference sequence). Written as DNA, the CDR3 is TGTGCCAGTAGTATAGATCAGGGGGCTGAAGCTTTCTTT. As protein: CASSIDQGAEAFF.

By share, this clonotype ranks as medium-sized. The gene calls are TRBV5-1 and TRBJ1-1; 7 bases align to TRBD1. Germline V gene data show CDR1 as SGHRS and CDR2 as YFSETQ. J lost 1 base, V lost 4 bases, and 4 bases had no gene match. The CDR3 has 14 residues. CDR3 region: CASSKDRRNTEAFF. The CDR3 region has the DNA TGCGCCAGCAGCAAGGACAGGAGGAACACTGAAGCTTTCTTT.

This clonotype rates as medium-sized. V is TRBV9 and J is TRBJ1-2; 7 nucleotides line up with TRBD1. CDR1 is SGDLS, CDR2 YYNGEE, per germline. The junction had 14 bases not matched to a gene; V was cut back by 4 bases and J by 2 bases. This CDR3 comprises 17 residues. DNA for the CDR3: TGTGCCAGCAGCCGAACCGTCTCCGGGACAGCCAACTATGGCTACACCTTC. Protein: CASSRTVSGTANYGYTF.

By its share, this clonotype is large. CDR3 DNA: TGTGCCAGTACCGATAAGTCGGGGGCCACTGAAGCTTTCTTT. Its translation is CASTDKSGATEAFF. V gene TRBV19 combines with J gene TRBJ1-1; TRBD1 is a possible D gene (6 bases). The germline CDR1 and CDR2 sequences are LNHDA and SQIVND (reference sequence). V gave up 7 bases and J gave up 4 bases, with 16 bases separating them. The CDR3 length is 14 residues. Filled out from reference TRBV19 and TRBJ1-1, the complete variable domain reads DGGITQSPKYLFRKEGQNVTLSCEQNLNHDAMYWYRQDPGQGLRLIYYSQIVNDFQKGDIAEGYSVSREKKESFPLTVTSAQKNPTAFYLCASTDKSGATEAFFGQGTRLTVV.

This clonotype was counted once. CDR3 coding DNA: TGTGCCAGCAGCGGCTACGAGCAGTACTTC. Translated, it gives CASSGYEQYF. The chain uses TRBV5-5 and TRBJ2-7; D gene unclear. Germline CDR1 reads SGHKS; CDR2 reads YYEKEE (reference sequence). The CDR3 is 10 amino acids. Trimming cost V 4 bases and J 3 bases, with 2 bases left between them. Combining the CDR3 with reference TRBV5-5 and TRBJ2-7 gives the whole variable domain DAGVTQSPTHLIKTRGQQVTLRCSPISGHKSVSWYQQVLGQGPQFIFQYYEKEERGRGNFPDRFSARQFPNYSSELNVNALLLGDSALYLCASSGYEQYFGPGTRLTVT.

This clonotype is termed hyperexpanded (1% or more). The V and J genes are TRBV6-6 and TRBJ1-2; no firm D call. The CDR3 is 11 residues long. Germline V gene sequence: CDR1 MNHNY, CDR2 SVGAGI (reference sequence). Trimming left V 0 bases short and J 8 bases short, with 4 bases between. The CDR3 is CASSYSAGYTF. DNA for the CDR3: TGTGCCAGCAGTTACTCGGCCGGCTACACCTTC.

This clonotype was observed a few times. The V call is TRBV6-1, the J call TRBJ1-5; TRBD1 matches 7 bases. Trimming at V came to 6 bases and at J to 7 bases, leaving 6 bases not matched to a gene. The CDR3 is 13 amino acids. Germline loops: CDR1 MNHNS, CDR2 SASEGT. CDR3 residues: CASRDTGDQPQHF. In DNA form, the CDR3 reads TGTGCCAGCAGAGACACAGGGGACCAGCCCCAGCATTTT.

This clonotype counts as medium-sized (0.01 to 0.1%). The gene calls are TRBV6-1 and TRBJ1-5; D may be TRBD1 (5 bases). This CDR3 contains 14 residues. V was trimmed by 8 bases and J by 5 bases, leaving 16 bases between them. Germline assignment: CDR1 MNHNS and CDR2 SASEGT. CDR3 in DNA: TGTGCCAGCTGGATCAACAGGCCTTATCAGCCCCAGCATTTT. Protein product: CASWINRPYQPQHF.

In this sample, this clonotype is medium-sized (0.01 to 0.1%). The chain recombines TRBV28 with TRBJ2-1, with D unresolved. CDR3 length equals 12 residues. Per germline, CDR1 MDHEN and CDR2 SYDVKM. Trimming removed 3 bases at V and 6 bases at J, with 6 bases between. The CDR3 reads CASSLGRNEQFF. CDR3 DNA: TGTGCCAGCAGTTTGGGTCGCAATGAGCAGTTCTTC. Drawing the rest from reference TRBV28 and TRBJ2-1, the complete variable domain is DVKVTQSSRYLVKRTGEKVFLECVQDMDHENMFWYRQDPGLGLRLIYFSYDVKMKEKGDIPEGYSVSREKKERFSLILESASTNQTSMYLCASSLGRNEQFFGPGTRLTVL.

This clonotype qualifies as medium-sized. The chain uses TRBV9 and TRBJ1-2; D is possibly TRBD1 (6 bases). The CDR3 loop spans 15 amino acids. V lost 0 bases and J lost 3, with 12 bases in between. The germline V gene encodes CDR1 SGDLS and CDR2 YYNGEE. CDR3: CASSVEDRPYYGYTF. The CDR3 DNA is TGTGCCAGCAGCGTAGAAGACAGGCCCTACTATGGCTACACCTTC.

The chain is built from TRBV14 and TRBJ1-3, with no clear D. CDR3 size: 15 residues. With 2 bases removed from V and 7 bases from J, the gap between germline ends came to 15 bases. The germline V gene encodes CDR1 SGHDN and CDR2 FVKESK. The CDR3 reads CASSQRRQKGNTIYF. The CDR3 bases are TGTGCCAGCAGCCAAAGACGGCAGAAAGGCAACACCATATATTTT. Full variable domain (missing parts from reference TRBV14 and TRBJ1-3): EAGVTQFPSHSVIEKGQTVTLRCDPISGHDNLYWYRRVMGKEIKFLLHFVKESKQDESGMPNNRFLAERTGGTYSTLKVQPAELEDSGVYFCASSQRRQKGNTIYFGEGSWLTVV.

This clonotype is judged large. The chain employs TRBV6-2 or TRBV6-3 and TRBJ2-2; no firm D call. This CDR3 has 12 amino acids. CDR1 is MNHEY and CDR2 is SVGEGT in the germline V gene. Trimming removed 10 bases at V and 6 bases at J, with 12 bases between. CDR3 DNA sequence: TGTGCCACCCATTTTGGCGCCGGGGAGCTGTTTTTT. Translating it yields CATHFGAGELFF.

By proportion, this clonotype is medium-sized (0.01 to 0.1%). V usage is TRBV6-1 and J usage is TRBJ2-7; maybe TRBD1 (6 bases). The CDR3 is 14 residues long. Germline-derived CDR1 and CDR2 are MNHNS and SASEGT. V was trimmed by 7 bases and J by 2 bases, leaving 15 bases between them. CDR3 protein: CASKEGGDAYEQYF. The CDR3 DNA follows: TGTGCCAGCAAAGAAGGGGGTGATGCCTACGAGCAGTACTTC.

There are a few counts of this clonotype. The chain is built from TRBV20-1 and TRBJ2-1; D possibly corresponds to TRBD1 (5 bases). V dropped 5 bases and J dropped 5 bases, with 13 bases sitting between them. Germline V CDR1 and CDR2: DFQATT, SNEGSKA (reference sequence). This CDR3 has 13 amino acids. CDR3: CSAGALGDNEQFF. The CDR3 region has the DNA TGCAGTGCTGGGGCCCTTGGAGACAATGAGCAGTTCTTC.